The 13 T cell receptor beta chains presented below share a single source sample, sequenced in a study of blood T cell repertoires in COVID-19. Libraries were prepared by immunoSEQ multiplex PCR; TCRdb keeps only in-frame clonotypes and omits some of them. There are around 310,000 clones in the sample; 75% to 95% occur only once, and nearly 7% lies in the top ten. The sequenced sample was peripheral blood. The receptors here all came from a woman aged 25 to 39 with COVID-19, enrolled during active disease.

The CDR3 coding sequence is TGCAGCGGGCTGACTAGCGGGACCGGCGAGCAGTACTTC. This sequence encodes CSGLTSGTGEQYF. The gene calls are TRBV29-1 and TRBJ2-7; 11 nucleotides match TRBD2. Losses at the gene ends were 7 bases for V and 6 bases for J; bases not matched to a gene: 8. The CDR3 spans 13 residues. Germline loops: CDR1 SQVTM, CDR2 ANQGSEA.

The CDR3 loop is CASRTGGETFF. The CDR3 DNA reads TGTGCCAGCAGAACGGGGGGCGAGACTTTCTTT. This chain links TRBV6-4 with TRBJ1-1, with D possibly being TRBD1 (6 bases). The germline V gene encodes CDR1 MRHNA and CDR2 SNTAGT. V lost 6 bases, J lost 12 bases, and 14 bases lay in between. The CDR3 totals 11 residues.

The genes are TRBV5-1 and TRBJ1-2, with D uncertain. Germline V CDR1 and CDR2: SGHRS, YFSETQ. The length of the CDR3 is 11 residues. V was cut by 4 bases and J by 10 bases, with 11 bases left in between. CDR3: CASSPGRDYTF. The CDR3 DNA follows: TGCGCCAGCAGCCCCGGGCGGGACTACACCTTC.

The chain employs TRBV4-1 and TRBJ1-1, with 7 bases aligning to TRBD1. The CDR3 covers 14 residues. Germline V lookup: CDR1 MGHRA, CDR2 YSYEKL. With 1 base clipped from V and 3 bases from J, the junction kept 2 bases outside the gene matches. The CDR3 spells CASSQGQGHTEAFF. Written as DNA, the CDR3 is TGCGCCAGCAGCCAAGGACAGGGACACACTGAAGCTTTCTTT.

This chain uses TRBV14 with TRBJ2-1; D unclear. The length of the CDR3 is 13 residues. Trimming removed 4 bases at V and 7 bases at J, with 11 bases between. CDR1 is SGHDN and CDR2 is FVKESK in the germline V gene. The CDR3 region is CASSPTSRNEQFF. Written as DNA, the CDR3 is TGTGCCAGCAGCCCGACCAGCAGGAATGAGCAGTTCTTC.

This clone was seen only once. The V call is TRBV18, the J call TRBJ2-3; 12 positions agree with TRBD2. CDR3 size: 16 residues. The germline V gene encodes CDR1 KGHSH and CDR2 LQKENI. Trimming removed 6 bases from V and 0 bases from J; junction bases left unmatched: 4. For the CDR3, the DNA is TGTGCCAGCTCGTCTGGGACTAGCGGGAGCACAGATACGCAGTATTTT. Encoded protein: CASSSGTSGSTDTQYF.

V usage is TRBV11-2 and J usage is TRBJ2-4, with TRBD1 as a possible D gene (5 bases). The CDR3 totals 15 residues. Trimming left V 5 bases short and J 7 bases short, with 18 bases between. The germline V gene encodes CDR1 SGHAT and CDR2 FQNNGV. In nucleotides, the CDR3 is TGTGCCAGCAGCAAACAGGTCTCAGAGTCGAACATTCAGTACTTC. Amino acids: CASSKQVSESNIQYF.

The chain links TRBV9 to TRBJ1-4; 8 bases are shared with TRBD1. This CDR3 is 15 amino acids long. Germline CDR1 SGDLS, CDR2 YYNGEE. J lost 0 bases, V lost 4 bases, and 2 bases had no gene match. The CDR3 nucleotides read TGTGCCAGCAGCAGGACAGGGTCAACTAATGAAAAACTGTTTTTT. Translated: CASSRTGSTNEKLFF.

The DNA of the CDR3 is TGCGCCAGCAGCACCCGGGACAGGGATGGCTACACCTTC. Amino acid sequence: CASSTRDRDGYTF. The chain couples TRBV5-1 to TRBJ1-2, with 9 positions matching TRBD1. Germline V lookup: CDR1 SGHRS, CDR2 YFSETQ. The CDR3 spans 13 residues. V was pared by 4 bases and J by 6 bases, with 4 bases of the junction left unmatched.

This chain uses TRBV27 with TRBJ1-5, with 7 positions matching TRBD1. Germline values: CDR1 MNHEY, CDR2 SMNVEV (reference sequence). The CDR3 totals 14 residues. The V and J ends lost 5 bases and 7 bases, in that order; junction bases with no gene match: 8. The CDR3 sequence is CASSLTGWEQPQHF. The CDR3 DNA reads TGTGCCAGCAGTCTGACAGGGTGGGAGCAGCCCCAGCATTTT.

The chain uses TRBV9 and TRBJ1-5; D might be TRBD1 (6 bases). With 3 bases removed from V and 2 bases from J, the gap between germline ends came to 18 bases. This CDR3 is 17 amino acids long. Germline loops: CDR1 SGDLS, CDR2 YYNGEE. As DNA, the CDR3 is TGTGCCAGCAGCGCGGGAGGAACAGGGATCGGCAATCAGCCCCAGCATTTT. Translation: CASSAGGTGIGNQPQHF. The whole variable domain, filled in from reference TRBV9 and TRBJ1-5, reads DSGVTQTPKHLITATGQRVTLRCSPRSGDLSVYWYQQSLDQGLQFLIQYYNGEERAKGNILERFSAQQFPDLHSELNLSSLELGDSALYFCASSAGGTGIGNQPQHFGDGTRLSIL.

This clone showed up just once. The V gene is TRBV4-1, the J gene TRBJ2-7, with TRBD1 matching 8 bases. The V gene end was trimmed by 0 bases and the J gene end by 4 bases; junction bases not matched to a gene: 8. The germline V gene has CDR1 MGHRA and CDR2 YSYEKL. This CDR3 is 16 amino acids long. The CDR3 spells CASSQDIGNRGYEQYF. The CDR3 nucleotides are TGCGCCAGCAGCCAAGATATTGGGAACAGGGGGTACGAGCAGTACTTC.

The chain joins TRBV18 to TRBJ1-1; perhaps TRBD1 as D (6 bases). Trimming took 3 bases from V and 0 from J, leaving 14 bases between them. This CDR3 is built from 16 residues. Germline CDR1 KGHSH, CDR2 LQKENI. The CDR3 here is CASSPGTSFMNTEAFF. The CDR3 coding sequence is TGTGCCAGCTCACCTGGGACATCCTTTATGAACACTGAAGCTTTCTTT.